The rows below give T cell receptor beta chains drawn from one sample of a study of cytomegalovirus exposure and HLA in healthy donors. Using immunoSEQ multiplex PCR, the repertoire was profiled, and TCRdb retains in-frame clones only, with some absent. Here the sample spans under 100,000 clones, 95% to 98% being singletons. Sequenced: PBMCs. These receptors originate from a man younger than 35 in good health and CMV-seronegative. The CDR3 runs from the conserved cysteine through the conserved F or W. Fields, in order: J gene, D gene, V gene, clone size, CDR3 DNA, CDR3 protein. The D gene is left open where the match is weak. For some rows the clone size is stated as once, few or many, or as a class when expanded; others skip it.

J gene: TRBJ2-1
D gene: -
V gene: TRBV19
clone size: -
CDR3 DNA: TGTGCCAGTTCTGACTTTGGGTTCGAGCAGTTCTTC
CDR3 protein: CASSDFGFEQFF

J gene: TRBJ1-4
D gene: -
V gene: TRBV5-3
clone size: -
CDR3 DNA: TGTGCCAACAACGGGGGGGCTACTAATGAAAAACTGTTTTTT
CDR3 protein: CANNGGATNEKLFF

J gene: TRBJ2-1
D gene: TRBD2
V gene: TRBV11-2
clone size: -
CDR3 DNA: TGTGCCAGCAGTCTCCGCACCGGGACTAGCTGGTTCAGTGAGCAGTTCTTC
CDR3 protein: CASSLRTGTSWFSEQFF

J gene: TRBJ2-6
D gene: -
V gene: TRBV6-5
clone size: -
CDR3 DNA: TGTGCCAGCAGTTCTAATACTGGCTCTGGGGCCAACGTCCTGACTTTC
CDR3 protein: CASSSNTGSGANVLTF

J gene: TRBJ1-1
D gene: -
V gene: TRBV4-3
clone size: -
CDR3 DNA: TGCGCCAGCAGCCAAGACCCAGGGTTCCCTGAAGCTTTCTTT
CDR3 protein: CASSQDPGFPEAFF

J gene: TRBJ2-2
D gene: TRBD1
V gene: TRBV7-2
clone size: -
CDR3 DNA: TGTGCCAGCAGTCGTCCCGGGACAGACACCGGGGAGCTGTTTTTT
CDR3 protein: CASSRPGTDTGELFF

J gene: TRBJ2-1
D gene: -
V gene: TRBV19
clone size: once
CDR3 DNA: TGTGCCAGTACCCCCTTCCTGGGCAGCTACAATGAGCAGTTCTTC
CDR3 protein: CASTPFLGSYNEQFF

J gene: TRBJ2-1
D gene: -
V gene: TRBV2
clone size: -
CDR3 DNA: TGTGCCAGCATAGAGTCCATAACGAGATCCTACAATGAGCAGTTCTTC
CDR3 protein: CASIESITRSYNEQFF

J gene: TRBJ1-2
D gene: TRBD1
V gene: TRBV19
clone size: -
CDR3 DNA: TGTGCCAGTAAATTACAGGGGCGCACCTGGAGTTCTAACTATGGCTACACCTTC
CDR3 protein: CASKLQGRTWSSNYGYTF

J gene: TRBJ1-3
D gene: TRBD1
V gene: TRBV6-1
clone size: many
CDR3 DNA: TGTGCCAGCAGTGCCATAACAACAGGGGCTGGAAACACCATATATTTT
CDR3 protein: CASSAITTGAGNTIYF

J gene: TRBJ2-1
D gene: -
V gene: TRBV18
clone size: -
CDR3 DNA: TGTGCCAGCTCAGGCGCAGGGAATGAGCAGTTCTTC
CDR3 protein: CASSGAGNEQFF

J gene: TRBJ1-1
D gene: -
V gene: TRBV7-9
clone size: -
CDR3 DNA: TGTGCCAGCAGCTCTATAAGCGAAGCTTTCTTT
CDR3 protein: CASSSISEAFF

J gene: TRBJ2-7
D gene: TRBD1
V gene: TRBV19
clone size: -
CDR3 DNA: TGTGCCAGTAGTATAGCAGGGGGAACCTCCTACGAGCAGTACTTC
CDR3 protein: CASSIAGGTSYEQYF

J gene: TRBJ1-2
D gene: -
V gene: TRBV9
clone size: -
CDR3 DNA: TGTGCCAGCAGCGTAGACTTCCGAATGGGCTACACCTTC
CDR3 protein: CASSVDFRMGYTF

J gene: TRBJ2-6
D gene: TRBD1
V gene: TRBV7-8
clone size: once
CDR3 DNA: TGTGCCAGCAGCGTGCGCCGGACAGGGATCTATGGGGCCAACGTCCTGACTTTC
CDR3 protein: CASSVRRTGIYGANVLTF

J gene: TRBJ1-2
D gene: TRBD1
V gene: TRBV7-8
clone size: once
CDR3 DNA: TGTGCCAGCAGCAAAGGGACAGATGGCTACACCTTC
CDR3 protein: CASSKGTDGYTF

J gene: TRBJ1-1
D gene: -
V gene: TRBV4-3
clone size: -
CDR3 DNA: TGCGCCAGCAGCCAAGATGCAAGGGGTAACACTGAAGCTTTCTTT
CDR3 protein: CASSQDARGNTEAFF

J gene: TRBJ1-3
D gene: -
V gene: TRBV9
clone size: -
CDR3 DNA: TGTGCCAGCAGCGTAGCTTTCGCCGGGGGAGAAGGAAACACCATATATTTT
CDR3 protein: CASSVAFAGGEGNTIYF

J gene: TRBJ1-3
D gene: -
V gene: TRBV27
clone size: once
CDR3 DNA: TGTGCCAGCAGTTACAGGGCCCCGCTCTCTGGAAACACCATATATTTT
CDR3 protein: CASSYRAPLSGNTIYF

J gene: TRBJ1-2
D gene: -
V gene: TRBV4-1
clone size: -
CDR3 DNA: TGCGCCAGCAGCCAAATGTACAGGGACTATGGCTACACCTTC
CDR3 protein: CASSQMYRDYGYTF

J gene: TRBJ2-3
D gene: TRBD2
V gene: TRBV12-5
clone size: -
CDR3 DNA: TGTGCTAGTGGTTTGGGGCGCAAGTTAGCGGGAGGATCAGATACGCAGTATTTT
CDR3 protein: CASGLGRKLAGGSDTQYF

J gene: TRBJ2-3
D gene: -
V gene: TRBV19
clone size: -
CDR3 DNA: TGTGCCAGTAGTATCGGGGGTTCTACCACAGATACGCAGTATTTT
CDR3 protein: CASSIGGSTTDTQYF

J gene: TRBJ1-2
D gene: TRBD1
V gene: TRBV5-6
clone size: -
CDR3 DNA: TGTGCCAGCAGCCCGACAGGGGGGCTACCCATTTATGGCTACACCTTC
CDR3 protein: CASSPTGGLPIYGYTF

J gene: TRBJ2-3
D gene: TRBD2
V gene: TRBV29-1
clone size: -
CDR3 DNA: TGCAGCGGGGGGACTAGCGGGATCCCAGATACGCAGTATTTT
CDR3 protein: CSGGTSGIPDTQYF

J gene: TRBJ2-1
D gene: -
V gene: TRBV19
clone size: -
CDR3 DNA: TGTGCCAGTAGTATAGTATCCGGGGGAGCCCCCTACAATGAGCAGTTCTTC
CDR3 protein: CASSIVSGGAPYNEQFF

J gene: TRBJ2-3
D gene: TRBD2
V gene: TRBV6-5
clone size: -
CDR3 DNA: TGTGCCAGCCGTCCGGGACTAGCTAGGGATACGCAGTATTTT
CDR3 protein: CASRPGLARDTQYF

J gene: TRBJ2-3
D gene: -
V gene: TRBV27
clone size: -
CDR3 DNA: TGTGCCAGCAGTCCCCTGGGAGGCACAGATACGCAGTATTTT
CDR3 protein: CASSPLGGTDTQYF

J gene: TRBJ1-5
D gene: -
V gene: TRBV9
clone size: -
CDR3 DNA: TGTGCCAGCGGACCAGGGCGTTCCTATCAGCCCCAGCATTTT
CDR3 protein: CASGPGRSYQPQHF

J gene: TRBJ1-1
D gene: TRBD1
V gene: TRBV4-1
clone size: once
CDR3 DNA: TGCGCCAGCAGAATTACAGGGGCCGGCAACACTGAAGCTTTCTTT
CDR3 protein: CASRITGAGNTEAFF

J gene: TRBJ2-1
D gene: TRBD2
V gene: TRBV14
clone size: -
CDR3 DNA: TGTGCCAGCAGGAGAGCGGGAGAGCTCTACAATGAGCAGTTCTTC
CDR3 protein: CASRRAGELYNEQFF

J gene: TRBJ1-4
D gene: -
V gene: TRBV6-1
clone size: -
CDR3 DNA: TGTTCGTCAGGCGAGATATCGACTAATGAAAAACTGTTTTTT
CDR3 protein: CSSGEISTNEKLFF

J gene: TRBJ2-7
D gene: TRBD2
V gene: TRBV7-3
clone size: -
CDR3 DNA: TGTGCCAGCAGCCAAAGCGGGAGGGGCGAGCAGTACTTC
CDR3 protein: CASSQSGRGEQYF

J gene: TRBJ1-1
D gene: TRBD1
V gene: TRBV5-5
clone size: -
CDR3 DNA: TGTGCCAGCAGCACTGGTTGGACAGGCAACACTGAAGCTTTCTTT
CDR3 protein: CASSTGWTGNTEAFF

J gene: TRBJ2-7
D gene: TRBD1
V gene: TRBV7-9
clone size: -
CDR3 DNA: TGTGCCAGCAGCGGCGGGACAGGCCCCTCCGGTAGGGAGCAGTACTTC
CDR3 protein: CASSGGTGPSGREQYF

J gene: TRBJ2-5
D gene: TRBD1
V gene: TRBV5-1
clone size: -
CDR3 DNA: TGCGCCAGCAGCTTGTGGACAGGGGAAATCCAAGAGACCCAGTACTTC
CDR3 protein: CASSLWTGEIQETQYF

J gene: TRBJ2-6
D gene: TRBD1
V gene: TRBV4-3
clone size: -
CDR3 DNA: TGCGCCAGCAGCCAAGACGTCGGGGGACAGGGGGCTGGGGCCAACGTCCTGACTTTC
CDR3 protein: CASSQDVGGQGAGANVLTF

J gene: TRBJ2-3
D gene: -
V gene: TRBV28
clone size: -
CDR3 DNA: TGTGCCAGCAGCGGGTCTCTCGATACGCAGTATTTT
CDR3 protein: CASSGSLDTQYF

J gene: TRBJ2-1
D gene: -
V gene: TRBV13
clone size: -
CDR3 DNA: TGTGCCAGCAGCTTCCGCAGCGCCTCCTACAATGAGCAGTTCTTC
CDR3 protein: CASSFRSASYNEQFF

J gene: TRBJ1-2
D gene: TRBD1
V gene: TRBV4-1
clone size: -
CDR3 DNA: TGCGCCAGCAGCCAAGACCCGACAGGGGGTAACTATGGCTACACCTTC
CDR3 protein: CASSQDPTGGNYGYTF

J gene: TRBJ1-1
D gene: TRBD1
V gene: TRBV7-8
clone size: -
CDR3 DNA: TGTGCCAGCAGCATCCACAGGGGGTACGGCACTGAAGCTTTCTTT
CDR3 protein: CASSIHRGYGTEAFF

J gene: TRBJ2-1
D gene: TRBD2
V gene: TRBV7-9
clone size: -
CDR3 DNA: TGTGCCAGCAGCTCCCTGACTAGCGGGAGCTCCTACAATGAGCAGTTCTTC
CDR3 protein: CASSSLTSGSSYNEQFF

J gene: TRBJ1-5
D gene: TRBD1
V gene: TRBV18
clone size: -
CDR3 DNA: TGTGCCAGCTCACTCGGACAGGAGCTATCAAGTCAGCCCCAGCATTTT
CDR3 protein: CASSLGQELSSQPQHF

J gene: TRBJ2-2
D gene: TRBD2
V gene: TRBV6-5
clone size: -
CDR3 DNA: TGTGCCAGCAGTTCTACTAGCGGGGGGAACACCGGGGAGCTGTTTTTT
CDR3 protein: CASSSTSGGNTGELFF

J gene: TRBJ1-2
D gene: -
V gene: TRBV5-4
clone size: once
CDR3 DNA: TGTGCCAGCAGCTTCTTTGACTATGGCTACACCTTC
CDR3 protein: CASSFFDYGYTF

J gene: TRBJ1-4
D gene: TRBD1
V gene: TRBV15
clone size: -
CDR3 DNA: TGTGCCACCAGCAGAGGGACAGGTCAGATGAGGTTTAATGAAAAACTGTTTTTT
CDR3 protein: CATSRGTGQMRFNEKLFF

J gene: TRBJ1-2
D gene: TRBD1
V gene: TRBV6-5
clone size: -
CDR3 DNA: TGTGCCAGCACTAGACAGGGGTATGGCTACACCTTC
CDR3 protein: CASTRQGYGYTF

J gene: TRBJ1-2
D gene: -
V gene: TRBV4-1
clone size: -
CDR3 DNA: TGCGCCAGCAGCCAAGCAGGGGTCAACTATGGCTACACCTTC
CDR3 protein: CASSQAGVNYGYTF

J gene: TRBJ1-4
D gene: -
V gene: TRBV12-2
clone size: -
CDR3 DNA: TGTGCAAGTCGCGACCACGGGACAGCGAGAAAAACTGTTTTT
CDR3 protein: CASRDHGTARKTVF

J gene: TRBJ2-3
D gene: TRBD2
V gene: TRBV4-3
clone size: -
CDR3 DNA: TGCGCCAGCAGCCAAGGTTTAGCGGGAGTAGGGTCAGATACGCAGTATTTT
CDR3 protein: CASSQGLAGVGSDTQYF

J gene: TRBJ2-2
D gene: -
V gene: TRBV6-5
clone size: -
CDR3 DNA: TGTGCCAGCAGTTACGAAGGGGGTCACACCGGGGAGCTGTTTTTT
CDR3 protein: CASSYEGGHTGELFF

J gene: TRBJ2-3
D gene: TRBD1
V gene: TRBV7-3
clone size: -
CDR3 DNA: TGTGCCAGCAGCTTAACCGGGACAGTCACAGATACGCAGTATTTT
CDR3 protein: CASSLTGTVTDTQYF

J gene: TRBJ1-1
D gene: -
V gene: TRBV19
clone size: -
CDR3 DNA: TGTGCCAGTAGTACTACAGGGAGCACTGAAGCTTTCTTT
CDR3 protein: CASSTTGSTEAFF

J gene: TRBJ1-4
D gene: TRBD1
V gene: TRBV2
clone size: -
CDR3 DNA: TGTGCCAGCAGCGTCAGGACAGGACGTAATGAAAAACTGTTTTTT
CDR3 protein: CASSVRTGRNEKLFF

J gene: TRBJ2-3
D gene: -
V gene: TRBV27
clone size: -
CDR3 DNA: TGTGCCAGCAGTTTTGGAGGTTCAGATACGCAGTATTTT
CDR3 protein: CASSFGGSDTQYF

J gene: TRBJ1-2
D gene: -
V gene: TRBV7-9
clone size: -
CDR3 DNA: TGTGCCAGCAGCTTAGGAGGGGGCTATGGCTACACCTTC
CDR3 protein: CASSLGGGYGYTF

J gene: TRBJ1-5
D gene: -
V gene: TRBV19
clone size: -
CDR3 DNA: TGTGCCAGTAGCCTAGACGGAGTCAATCAGCCCCAGCATTTT
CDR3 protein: CASSLDGVNQPQHF

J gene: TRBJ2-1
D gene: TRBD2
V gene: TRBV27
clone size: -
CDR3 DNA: TGTGCCAGCAGTCTAGGACTAGCGGGAGCGGATGAGCAGTTCTTC
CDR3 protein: CASSLGLAGADEQFF

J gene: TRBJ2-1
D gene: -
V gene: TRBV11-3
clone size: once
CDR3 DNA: TGTGCCAGCAGCTTACACGGGAGCTCCTACAATGAGCAGTTCTTC
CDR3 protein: CASSLHGSSYNEQFF

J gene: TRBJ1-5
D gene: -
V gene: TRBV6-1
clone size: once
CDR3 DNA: TGTGCCAGCAGTGAAGCGTACGGGGGAAGCAATCAGCCCCAGCATTTT
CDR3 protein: CASSEAYGGSNQPQHF